The clone carrying this T cell receptor (beta chain) was seen a handful of times. Its antigen is undetermined. Each CDR3 protein is one row after TCRdb ran MiXCR on the RT-PCR reads. The table lists 650,000 or so distinct CDR3 sequences, 12% to 15% of them singletons. The sample comes from a study of response to subunit inactivated influenza vaccine. Study results and limitations: The authors suggested that every seasonal influenza vaccination recruits few new T cells.

V was clipped by 1 base and J by 8 bases, with 15 bases between them. The CDR3 sequence is 15 residues long. The receptor was derived from a man aged 50 to 59 who received an inactivated influenza vaccine. Sequenced here: PBMCs from blood, sampled around two weeks before vaccination. This rearrangement joins TRBV12-3 or TRBV12-4 to TRBJ2-4; either TRBD1 or TRBD2 may fit D (5 bases each). CDR3 nucleotide sequence: TGTGCCAGCAGTTTAGGGCCGGGACGTGCGGACATTCAGTACTTC. Its protein product is CASSLGPGRADIQYF.